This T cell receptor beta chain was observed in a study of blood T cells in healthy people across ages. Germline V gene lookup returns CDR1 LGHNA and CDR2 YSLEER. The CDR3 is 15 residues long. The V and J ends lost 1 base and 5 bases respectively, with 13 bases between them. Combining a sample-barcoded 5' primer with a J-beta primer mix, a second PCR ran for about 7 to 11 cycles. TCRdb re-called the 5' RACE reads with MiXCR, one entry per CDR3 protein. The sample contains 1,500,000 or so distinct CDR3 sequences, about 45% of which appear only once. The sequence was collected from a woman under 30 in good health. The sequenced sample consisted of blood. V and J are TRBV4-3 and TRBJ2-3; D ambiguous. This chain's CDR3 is CASSQVRPGGDTQYF. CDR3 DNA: TGCGCCAGCAGCCAAGTCCGGCCCGGCGGAGATACGCAGTATTTT.